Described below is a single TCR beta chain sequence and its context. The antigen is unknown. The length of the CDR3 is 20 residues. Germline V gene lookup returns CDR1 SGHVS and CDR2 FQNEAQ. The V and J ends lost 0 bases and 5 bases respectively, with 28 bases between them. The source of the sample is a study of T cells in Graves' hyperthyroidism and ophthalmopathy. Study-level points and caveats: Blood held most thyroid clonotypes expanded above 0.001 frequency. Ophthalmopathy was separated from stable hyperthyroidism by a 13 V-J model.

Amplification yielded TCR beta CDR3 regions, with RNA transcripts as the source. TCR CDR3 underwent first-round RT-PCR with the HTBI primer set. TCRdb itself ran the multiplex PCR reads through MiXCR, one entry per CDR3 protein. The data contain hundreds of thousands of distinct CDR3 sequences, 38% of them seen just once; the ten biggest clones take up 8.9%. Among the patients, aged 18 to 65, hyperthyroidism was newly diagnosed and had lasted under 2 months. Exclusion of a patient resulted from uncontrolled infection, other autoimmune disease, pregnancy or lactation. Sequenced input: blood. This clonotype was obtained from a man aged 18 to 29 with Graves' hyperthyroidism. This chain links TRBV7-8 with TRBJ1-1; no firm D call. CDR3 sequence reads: CASSLAVAGVDWEGGTEAFF. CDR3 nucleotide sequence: TGTGCCAGCAGCTTAGCCGTAGCGGGTGTAGACTGGGAGGGTGGAACTGAAGCTTTCTTT. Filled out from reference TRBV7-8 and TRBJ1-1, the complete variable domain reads GAGVSQSPRYKVAKRGQDVALRCDPISGHVSLFWYQQALGQGPEFLTYFQNEAQLDKSGLPSDRFFAERPEGSVSTLKIQRTQQEDSAVYLCASSLAVAGVDWEGGTEAFFGQGTRLTVV.